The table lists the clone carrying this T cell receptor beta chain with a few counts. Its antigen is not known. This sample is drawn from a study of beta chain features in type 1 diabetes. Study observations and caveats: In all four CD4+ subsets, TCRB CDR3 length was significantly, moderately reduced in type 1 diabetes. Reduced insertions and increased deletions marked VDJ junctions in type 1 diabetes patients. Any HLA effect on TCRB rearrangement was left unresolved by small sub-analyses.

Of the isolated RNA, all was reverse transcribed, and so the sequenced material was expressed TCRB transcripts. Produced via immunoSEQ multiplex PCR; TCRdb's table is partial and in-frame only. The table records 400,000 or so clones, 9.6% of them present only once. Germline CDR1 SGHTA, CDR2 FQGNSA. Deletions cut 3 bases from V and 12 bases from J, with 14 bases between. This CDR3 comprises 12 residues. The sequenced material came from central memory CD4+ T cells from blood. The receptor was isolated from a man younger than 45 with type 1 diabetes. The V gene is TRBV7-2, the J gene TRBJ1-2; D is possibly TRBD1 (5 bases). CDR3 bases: TGTGCCAGCAGCTTGTCCCGGGGGGAGGACACCTTC. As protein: CASSLSRGEDTF.